Listed below are T cell receptor beta chains from one sample, sequenced in a study of long-term antiretroviral therapy in people with HIV. TCRdb keeps only in-frame clones here, not all; method: immunoSEQ multiplex PCR. The table records approximately 36,000 clones, about 80% of them present only once. The starting material was unsorted PBMCs, obtained 0.6 years after starting antiretroviral therapy. The receptors were sampled from a man aged 18 to 29 with HIV. CDR3s include the opening cysteine and the closing phenylalanine or tryptophan. D genes are given only for firm matches. Clone size is given for some rows only: seen once, a few or many times, or a class if the clone is expanded.

v_call	clone_size	d_call	j_call	cdr3_aa	cdr3_nt
TRBV7-9	.	TRBD2	TRBJ2-7	CASSSGGGQYEQYF	TGTGCCAGCAGCTCGGGCGGGGGGCAGTACGAGCAGTACTTC
TRBV30	few	.	TRBJ1-5	CALQGDTGNQPQHF	TGTGCCCTCCAAGGGGATACGGGCAATCAGCCCCAGCATTTT
TRBV7-8	.	.	TRBJ2-5	CASSLTGALETQYF	TGTGCCAGCAGCTTAACGGGTGCCTTAGAGACCCAGTACTTC
TRBV27	.	TRBD2	TRBJ2-3	CASLGLAATDTQYF	TGTGCCAGCCTGGGGCTAGCGGCCACAGATACGCAGTATTTT
TRBV7-9	.	.	TRBJ2-2	CASSLARDAGELFF	TGTGCCAGCAGCTTAGCACGAGATGCCGGGGAGCTGTTTTTT
TRBV5-5	few	.	TRBJ1-2	CASSLGSVGYTF	TGTGCCAGCAGCTTGGGTAGCGTAGGCTACACCTTC
TRBV7-9	.	.	TRBJ2-3	CASSALLAQTKGDTQYF	TGTGCCAGCAGCGCCCTCCTAGCGCAAACGAAGGGGGATACGCAGTATTTT
TRBV4-3	.	.	TRBJ2-7	CASSFAGAEQYF	TGCGCCAGCAGCTTTGCGGGGGCCGAGCAGTACTTC
TRBV11-3	.	.	TRBJ2-2	CASSLGGDGGELFF	TGTGCCAGCAGCTTAGGGGGTGACGGCGGGGAGCTGTTTTTT
TRBV18	.	TRBD1	TRBJ1-5	CASSPRQTGEGNQPQHF	TGTGCCAGCTCACCACGACAGACAGGGGAAGGGAATCAGCCCCAGCATTTT
TRBV7-9	.	.	TRBJ1-1	CASSSTRGDTEAFF	TGTGCCAGCAGCAGTACCAGGGGAGACACTGAAGCTTTCTTT
TRBV27	.	TRBD1	TRBJ2-7	CASSPGQLYEQYF	TGTGCCAGCTCGCCGGGACAGCTCTACGAGCAGTACTTC